These T cell receptor beta chains were read from a single sample in a study of blood T cells in healthy people across ages. In TCRdb, the 5' RACE reads were re-called with MiXCR into one record per CDR3 protein. The data contain around 820,000 distinct CDR3 sequences, roughly 25% of them singletons. A further study also used this sample, focusing on T cells of mothers and their children.

Sequenced material: blood. Every receptor here comes from a boy between 10 and 17 years old in good health. Both conserved end residues are part of each CDR3. A D gene is named only where the DNA matches it firmly. Clone size is not always given. Where it is, it says once, few, many or a class for expanded clones.

abundance: .; j_gene: TRBJ2-2; d_gene: .; len: 14; v_gene: TRBV20-1; CDR3nt: TGCAGTGCTAGAGGTCCTACGAACACCGGGGAGCTGTTTTTT; CDR3aa: CSARGPTNTGELFF
abundance: .; j_gene: TRBJ2-7; d_gene: .; len: 12; v_gene: TRBV30; CDR3nt: TGTGCCTGGAGTGGGACAGCCTTAGAGCAGTACTTC; CDR3aa: CAWSGTALEQYF
abundance: .; j_gene: TRBJ2-3; d_gene: .; len: 12; v_gene: TRBV29-1; CDR3nt: TGCAGCGTTGTGAGGGTTGCAGATACGCAGTATTTT; CDR3aa: CSVVRVADTQYF
abundance: .; j_gene: TRBJ2-3; d_gene: TRBD2; len: 14; v_gene: TRBV20-1; CDR3nt: TGCAGTGCCCGACGAGCGGGACTCACAGATACGCAGTATTTT; CDR3aa: CSARRAGLTDTQYF
abundance: .; j_gene: TRBJ2-2; d_gene: TRBD1; len: 15; v_gene: TRBV4-3; CDR3nt: TGCGCCAGCAGCTATAGACAGGGGACGGGCGGGGAGCTGTTTTTT; CDR3aa: CASSYRQGTGGELFF
abundance: .; j_gene: TRBJ2-5; d_gene: TRBD1; len: 16; v_gene: TRBV5-1; CDR3nt: TGCGCCAGCAGCACCCCGGGACAGACCATTGAAGAGACCCAGTACTTC; CDR3aa: CASSTPGQTIEETQYF
abundance: .; j_gene: TRBJ2-3; d_gene: .; len: 14; v_gene: TRBV4-1; CDR3nt: TGCGCCAGCAGCCAAGATGCTAGGCCCGATACGCAGTATTTT; CDR3aa: CASSQDARPDTQYF
abundance: few; j_gene: TRBJ2-5; d_gene: TRBD2; len: 15; v_gene: TRBV9; CDR3nt: TGTGCCAGCAGCGTGAGCGGGGGACATCAAGAGACCCAGTACTTC; CDR3aa: CASSVSGGHQETQYF
abundance: .; j_gene: TRBJ2-5; d_gene: TRBD2; len: 14; v_gene: TRBV3-1; CDR3nt: TGTGCCAGCAGCCAAGGAGCGGGAAAAGAGACCCAGTACTTC; CDR3aa: CASSQGAGKETQYF
abundance: .; j_gene: TRBJ2-1; d_gene: .; len: 13; v_gene: TRBV12-3/TRBV12-4; CDR3nt: TGTGCCAGCAGTAGGGGCTTAGCGAATGAGCAGTTCTTC; CDR3aa: CASSRGLANEQFF
abundance: .; j_gene: TRBJ2-5; d_gene: TRBD2; len: 14; v_gene: TRBV5-1; CDR3nt: TGCGCCAGCAGCGAGGGGACTAGCCAAGAGACCCAGTACTTC; CDR3aa: CASSEGTSQETQYF
abundance: few; j_gene: TRBJ2-7; d_gene: .; len: 15; v_gene: TRBV24-1; CDR3nt: TGTGCCACCAGTGATCAGGGAGCGCCATCCTACGAGCAGTACTTC; CDR3aa: CATSDQGAPSYEQYF
abundance: .; j_gene: TRBJ1-3; d_gene: TRBD1; len: 15; v_gene: TRBV7-2; CDR3nt: TGTGCCAGCAGCTTAGGGTACACAGGGGAAAACACCATATATTTT; CDR3aa: CASSLGYTGENTIYF
abundance: .; j_gene: TRBJ1-2; d_gene: .; len: 12; v_gene: TRBV6-5; CDR3nt: TGTGCCAGCAGGGGGGGGGCCCATGGCTACACCTTC; CDR3aa: CASRGGAHGYTF
abundance: .; j_gene: TRBJ2-2; d_gene: .; len: 14; v_gene: TRBV2; CDR3nt: TGTGCCACTGCCAGGACCTCAGGGGCCGGGGAGCTGTTTTTT; CDR3aa: CATARTSGAGELFF
abundance: .; j_gene: TRBJ2-7; d_gene: .; len: 16; v_gene: TRBV7-6; CDR3nt: TGTGCCAGCAGCTTAGGGTTGGGGGGGCTTTCCTACGAGCAGTACTTC; CDR3aa: CASSLGLGGLSYEQYF
abundance: few; j_gene: TRBJ1-5; d_gene: .; len: 14; v_gene: TRBV5-1; CDR3nt: TGCGCCAGCAGCTTGGTGGTTGGGGCTCAGCCCCAGCATTTT; CDR3aa: CASSLVVGAQPQHF
abundance: .; j_gene: TRBJ2-5; d_gene: TRBD1; len: 14; v_gene: TRBV12-3/TRBV12-4; CDR3nt: TGTGCCAGCAGCCGGGACAGGCACCAAGAGACCCAGTACTTC; CDR3aa: CASSRDRHQETQYF
abundance: few; j_gene: TRBJ2-7; d_gene: .; len: 13; v_gene: TRBV7-6; CDR3nt: TGTGCCAGCAGCCCACCCGGCGCGCCCGAGCAGTACTTC; CDR3aa: CASSPPGAPEQYF
abundance: .; j_gene: TRBJ2-5; d_gene: TRBD2; len: 15; v_gene: TRBV3-1; CDR3nt: TGTGCCAGCGTGTCCACGTGGGGGGGGAAGGAGACCCAGTACTTC; CDR3aa: CASVSTWGGKETQYF
abundance: few; j_gene: TRBJ1-1; d_gene: .; len: 16; v_gene: TRBV7-9; CDR3nt: TGTGCCAGCAGCGGAGGTCCCAGGGTGGTGAACACTGAAGCTTTCTTT; CDR3aa: CASSGGPRVVNTEAFF
abundance: few; j_gene: TRBJ1-5; d_gene: .; len: 15; v_gene: TRBV27; CDR3nt: TGTGCCAGCAGTTTTGGCGGATTAGGCAATCAGCCCCAGCATTTT; CDR3aa: CASSFGGLGNQPQHF
abundance: many; j_gene: TRBJ2-5; d_gene: .; len: 15; v_gene: TRBV5-1; CDR3nt: TGCGCCAGCAGTTTCACCTACGACAGGATAAAGACCCAGTACTTC; CDR3aa: CASSFTYDRIKTQYF
abundance: .; j_gene: TRBJ1-1; d_gene: .; len: 13; v_gene: TRBV29-1; CDR3nt: TGCAGCGTTGAGCAGCGATTGAACACTGAAGCTTTCTTT; CDR3aa: CSVEQRLNTEAFF
abundance: many; j_gene: TRBJ1-4; d_gene: TRBD1; len: 16; v_gene: TRBV18; CDR3nt: TGTGCCAGCTCACCTACACCGGGACAGGTCGATGAAAAACTGTTTTTT; CDR3aa: CASSPTPGQVDEKLFF
abundance: few; j_gene: TRBJ2-7; d_gene: TRBD1; len: 15; v_gene: TRBV20-1; CDR3nt: TGCAGTGCTAGAGAGGTGTCACAGGGGGGATACGAGCAGTACTTC; CDR3aa: CSAREVSQGGYEQYF